This T cell receptor (beta chain) is from a study of T cell responses to AZD1222 COVID-19 vaccine. The protocol was immunoSEQ multiplex PCR, while the TCRdb copy is restricted to in-frame clones and leaves out a portion. This table has approximately 270,000 clones, almost 95% appearing once. Per germline, CDR1 LNHDA and CDR2 SQIVND (reference sequence). CDR3 length: 17 residues. V lost 5 bases and J 0 bases, leaving 16 bases between the germline ends. The rearrangement links TRBV19 to TRBJ1-4; a possible D gene is TRBD1 (6 bases). The source is an adult who received the AZD1222 COVID-19 vaccine. Sample: peripheral blood, taken 28 days after the second AZD1222 dose. CDR3 protein: CASSSRGVAATNEKLFF. CDR3 DNA sequence: TGTGCCAGTAGTTCAAGGGGGGTCGCGGCAACTAATGAAAAACTGTTTTTT.